This entry describes one T cell receptor (beta chain). The entry originates in a study of T cell responses to AZD1222 COVID-19 vaccine. This CDR3 region has 12 residues. Between the trimmed V and J ends, which lost 3 bases and 9 bases, there was a span of 9 bases. Germline-derived CDR1 and CDR2 are LGHDT and YNNKEL (reference sequence). The protocol was immunoSEQ multiplex PCR, while the TCRdb copy is restricted to in-frame clones and leaves out a portion. The data contain 140,000 or so clones, about 86% of them singletons. V and J are TRBV3-1 (or the pseudogene TRBV3-2) and TRBJ2-1; D gene uncertain. The material was peripheral blood, obtained 28 days after the second AZD1222 dose. This receptor was obtained from an adult who received the AZD1222 COVID-19 vaccine. CDR3 in DNA: TGTGCCAGCAGCCATCCCCGAGGTGAGCAGTTCTTC. It yields the protein CASSHPRGEQFF.